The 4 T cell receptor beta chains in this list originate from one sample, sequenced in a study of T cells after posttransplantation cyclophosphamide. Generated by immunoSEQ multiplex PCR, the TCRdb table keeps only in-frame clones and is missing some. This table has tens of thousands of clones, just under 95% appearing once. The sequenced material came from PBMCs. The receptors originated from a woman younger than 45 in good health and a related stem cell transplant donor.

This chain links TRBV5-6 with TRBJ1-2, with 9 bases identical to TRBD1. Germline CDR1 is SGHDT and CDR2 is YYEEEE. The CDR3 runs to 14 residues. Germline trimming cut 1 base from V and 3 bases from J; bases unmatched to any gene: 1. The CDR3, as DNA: TGTGCCAGCAGCTTGTGGGACAGGGACTATGGCTACACCTTC. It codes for CASSLWDRDYGYTF.

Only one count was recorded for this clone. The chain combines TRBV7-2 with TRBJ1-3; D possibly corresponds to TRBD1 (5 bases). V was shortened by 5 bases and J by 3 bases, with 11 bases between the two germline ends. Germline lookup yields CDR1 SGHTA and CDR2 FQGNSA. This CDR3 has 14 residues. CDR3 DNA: TGTGCCAGCAGCCCTCGACAGAGTGGAAACACCATATATTTT. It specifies CASSPRQSGNTIYF.

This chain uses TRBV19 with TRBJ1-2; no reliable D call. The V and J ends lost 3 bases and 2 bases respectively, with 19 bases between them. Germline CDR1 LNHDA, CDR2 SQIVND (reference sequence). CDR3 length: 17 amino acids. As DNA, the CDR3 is TGTGCCAGTAGTATTAATGGAATACCCTCGGGGAACTATGGCTACACCTTC. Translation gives CASSINGIPSGNYGYTF.

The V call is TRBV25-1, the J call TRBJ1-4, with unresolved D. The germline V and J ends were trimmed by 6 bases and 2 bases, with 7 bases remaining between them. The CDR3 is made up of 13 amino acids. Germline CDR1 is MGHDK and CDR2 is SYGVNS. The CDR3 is CASRRGTNEKLFF. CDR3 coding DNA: TGTGCCAGCAGACGTGGGACTAATGAAAAACTGTTTTTT.